The 4 T cell receptor beta chains below were found in one sample sequenced in a study of T cell repertoires in cytomegalovirus infection. For these receptors, no antigen is known. TCRdb reprocessed the reads with MiXCR, giving one entry per CDR3 protein. In the table there are roughly 500,000 distinct CDR3 sequences, more than 30% of which are singletons. The sample was cultured PBMCs, taken from culture after CMV antigen stimulation. The receptors originated from a human donor in good health (CMV status not recorded). Some clones in this sample may be carry-over from other donors' samples.

This clonotype has only a few counts. The genes are TRBV24-1 and TRBJ2-1; 11 bases map to TRBD2. This CDR3 contains 16 residues. V was clipped by 3 bases and J by 3 bases; unmatched bases: 3. Looked up from germline, CDR1 is KGHDR and CDR2 is SFDVKD. The CDR3 DNA reads TGTGCCACCAGTGATATACTAGCGGGAGACTACAATGAGCAGTTCTTC. Translated, it gives CATSDILAGDYNEQFF.

The chain uses TRBV4-1 and TRBJ1-6; TRBD1 matches at 8 bases. This CDR3 is built from 15 residues. The J segment lost 7 bases and the V segment lost 4 bases, leaving 6 bases of the junction unmatched. Per germline, CDR1 MGHRA and CDR2 YSYEKL. CDR3 nucleotide sequence: TGCGCCAGCAGCCCTCCGACAGGGGAGAATTCACCCCTCCACTTT. It translates to CASSPPTGENSPLHF.

This clonotype was seen a handful of times. The rearrangement uses TRBV7-2 and TRBJ1-3, with D unresolved. The CDR3 has 16 amino acids. Germline CDR1 is SGHTA and CDR2 is FQGNSA. The ends were cut back, 4 bases at V and 0 bases at J, with 13 bases in the middle. The CDR3 DNA reads as TGTGCCAGCAGCTCGAAACTACCAACCTCTGGAAACACCATATATTTT. Protein product: CASSSKLPTSGNTIYF.

In its sample, this clonotype was seen many times. The rearrangement joins TRBV7-2 to TRBJ1-1; possible D gene TRBD1, 6 bases. The V gene lost 3 bases and the J gene lost 3 bases, with 17 bases spanning the gap. Germline V gene data show CDR1 as SGHTA and CDR2 as FQGNSA. This CDR3 spans 16 amino acids. CDR3 sequence (DNA): TGTGCCAGCAGCTTCCGGGGGGCACAAACTTACACTGAAGCTTTCTTT. Translated: CASSFRGAQTYTEAFF.